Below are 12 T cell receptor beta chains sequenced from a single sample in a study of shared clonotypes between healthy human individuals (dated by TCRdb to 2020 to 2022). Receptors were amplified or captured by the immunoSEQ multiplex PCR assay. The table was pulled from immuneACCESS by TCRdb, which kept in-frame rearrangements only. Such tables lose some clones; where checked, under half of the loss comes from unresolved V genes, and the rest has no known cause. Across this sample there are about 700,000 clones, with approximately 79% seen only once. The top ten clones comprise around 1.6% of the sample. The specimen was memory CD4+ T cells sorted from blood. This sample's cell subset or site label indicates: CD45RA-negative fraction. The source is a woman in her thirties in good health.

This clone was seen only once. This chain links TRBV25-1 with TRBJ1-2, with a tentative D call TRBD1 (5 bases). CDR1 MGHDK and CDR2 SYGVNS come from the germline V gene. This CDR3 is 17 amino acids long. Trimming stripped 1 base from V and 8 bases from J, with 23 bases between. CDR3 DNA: TGTGCCAGCAGTGAATGGGGGAGCCCTATGGATATAGACGGCTACACCTTC. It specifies CASSEWGSPMDIDGYTF.

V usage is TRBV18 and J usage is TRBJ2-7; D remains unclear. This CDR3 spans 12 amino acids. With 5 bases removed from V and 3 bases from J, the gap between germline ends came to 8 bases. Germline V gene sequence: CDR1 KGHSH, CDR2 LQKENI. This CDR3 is CASSSDLYEQYF. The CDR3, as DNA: TGTGCCAGCTCATCGGACCTCTACGAGCAGTACTTC.

The CDR3 loop is CASRVQGRDQPQHF. CDR3 nucleotide sequence: TGTGCCAGCAGGGTACAGGGTAGAGATCAGCCCCAGCATTTT. The chain has TRBV28 and TRBJ1-5, with D tentatively TRBD1 (6 bases). The germline V gene has CDR1 MDHEN and CDR2 SYDVKM. This CDR3 comprises 14 residues. Trimming pared 6 bases from V and 5 bases from J, leaving 14 bases between.

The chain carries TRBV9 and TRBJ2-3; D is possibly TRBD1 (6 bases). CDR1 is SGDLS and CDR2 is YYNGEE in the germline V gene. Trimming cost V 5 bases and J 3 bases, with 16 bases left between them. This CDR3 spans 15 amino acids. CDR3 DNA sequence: TGTGCCAGCAGAAAAACAGGGTTGGGAACAGATACGCAGTATTTT. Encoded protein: CASRKTGLGTDTQYF.

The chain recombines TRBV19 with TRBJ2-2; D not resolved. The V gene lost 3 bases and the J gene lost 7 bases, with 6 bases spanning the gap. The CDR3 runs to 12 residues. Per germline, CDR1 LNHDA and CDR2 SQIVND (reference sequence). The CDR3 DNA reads TGTGCCAGTAGTATTTGGGGCGGGGAGCTGTTTTTT. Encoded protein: CASSIWGGELFF.

Written as DNA, the CDR3 is TGTGCCACCGCTGCCCCCGGTGCAGACGAGCAGTACTTC. Translating gives CATAAPGADEQYF. This rearrangement joins TRBV10-3 to TRBJ2-7; D is undetermined. The V and J ends lost 10 bases and 5 bases respectively, with 18 bases between them. CDR1 and CDR2 (germline): ENHRY, SYGVKD. This CDR3 has 13 amino acids.

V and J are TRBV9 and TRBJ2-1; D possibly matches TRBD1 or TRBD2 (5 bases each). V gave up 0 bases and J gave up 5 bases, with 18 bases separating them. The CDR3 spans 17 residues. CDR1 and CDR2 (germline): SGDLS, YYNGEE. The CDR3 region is CASSVAISGTENNEQFF. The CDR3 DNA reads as TGTGCCAGCAGCGTAGCTATTTCCGGGACCGAGAACAATGAGCAGTTCTTC.

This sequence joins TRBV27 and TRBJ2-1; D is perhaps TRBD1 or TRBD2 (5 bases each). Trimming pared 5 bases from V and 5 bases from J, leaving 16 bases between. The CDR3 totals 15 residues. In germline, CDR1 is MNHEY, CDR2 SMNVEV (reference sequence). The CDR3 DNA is TGTGCCAGCAGTCCAAACCGGGACCTAAACAATGAGCAGTTCTTC. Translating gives CASSPNRDLNNEQFF.

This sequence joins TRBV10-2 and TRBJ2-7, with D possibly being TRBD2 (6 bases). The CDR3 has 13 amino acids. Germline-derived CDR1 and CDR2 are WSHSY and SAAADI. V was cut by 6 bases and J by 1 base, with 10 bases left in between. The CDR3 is CASSSGGSYEQYF. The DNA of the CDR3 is TGCGCCAGCAGCTCTGGGGGGTCCTACGAGCAGTACTTC.

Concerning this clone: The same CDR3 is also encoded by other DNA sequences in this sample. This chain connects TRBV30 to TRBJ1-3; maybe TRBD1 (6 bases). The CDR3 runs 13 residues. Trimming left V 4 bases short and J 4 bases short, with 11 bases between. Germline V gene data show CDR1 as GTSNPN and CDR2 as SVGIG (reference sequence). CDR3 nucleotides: TGTGCCTGGAAACAGGGAGCCGGAAACACCATATATTTT. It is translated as CAWKQGAGNTIYF. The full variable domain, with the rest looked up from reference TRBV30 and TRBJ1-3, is SQTIHQWPATLVQPVGSPLSLECTVEGTSNPNLYWYRQAAGRGLQLLFYSVGIGQISSEVPQNLSASRPQDRQFILSSKKLLLSDSGFYLCAWKQGAGNTIYFGEGSWLTVV.

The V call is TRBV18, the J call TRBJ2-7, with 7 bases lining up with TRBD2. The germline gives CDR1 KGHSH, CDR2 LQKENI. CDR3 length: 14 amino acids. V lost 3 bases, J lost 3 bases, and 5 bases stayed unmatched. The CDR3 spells CASSPQRENYEQYF. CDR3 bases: TGTGCCAGCTCACCCCAGCGGGAAAACTACGAGCAGTACTTC.

The CDR3 here is CASSESGVGGSNQPQHF. The CDR3 DNA is TGTGCCAGCAGTGAATCTGGGGTGGGTGGCAGCAATCAGCCCCAGCATTTT. V usage is TRBV25-1 and J usage is TRBJ1-5, with D hard to call. The CDR3 covers 17 residues. Germline V gene lookup returns CDR1 MGHDK and CDR2 SYGVNS. With 1 base removed from V and 1 base from J, the gap between germline ends came to 14 bases. Full variable domain (missing parts from reference TRBV25-1 and TRBJ1-5): EADIYQTPRYLVIGTGKKITLECSQTMGHDKMYWYQQDPGMELHLIHYSYGVNSTEKGDLSSESTVSRIRTEHFPLTLESARPSHTSQYLCASSESGVGGSNQPQHFGDGTRLSIL.